This T cell receptor beta chain was observed in a study of siplizumab effects on memory and regulatory T cells. Study findings and constraints: Versus roughly 27% in controls, the mappable alloreactive CD4+ clones averaged around 65% Treg-derived with siplizumab. Proliferating Tregs' suppressive function in siplizumab cultures went unconfirmed. Contribution to the alloresponse seemed major for naive T cells, which also seemed more diverse than memory cells.

The assay looked at 100,000 or so TCR templates in each sample. Sequenced by immunoSEQ multiplex PCR; TCRdb stores in-frame clones only, minus some. The profile covers around 110,000 clones, with around 94% appearing a single time and about 1.8% taken by the ten largest. From germline, CDR1 is LNHDA and CDR2 SQIVND (reference sequence). Trimming cost V 10 bases and J 4 bases, with 19 bases left between them. The length of the CDR3 is 15 residues. About this clone itself: Its target is not known.

V is TRBV19 and J is TRBJ2-2, with D perhaps given as TRBD1 or TRBD2 (5 bases each). The sample consisted of non-Treg CD4+ T cells sorted from blood. The sequence came from a human donor in good health. The DNA for the CDR3 is TGTGCCACCAGCCTTGTGTGGGGGTCCACCGGGGAGCTGTTTTTT. It is translated as CATSLVWGSTGELFF.